A selection of T cell receptor beta chains follows, all from one sample in a study of blood T cell repertoires in COVID-19. Assay: immunoSEQ multiplex PCR; the TCRdb copy retains only in-frame clones and omits some. The sample carries over 50,000 clones, about 82% recorded once. The sample taken for sequencing was peripheral blood. These receptor sequences come from a man aged 65-85 years with active COVID-19. The CDR3 runs from the conserved cysteine through the conserved F or W. A D gene is named only where the DNA matches it firmly. Some rows mark clone size as missing; the rest say once, few, many or name a class of expanded clone.

TRBV3-1/TRBV3-2,-,-,TRBJ1-6,CASSQAGRQYSPLHF,TGTGCCAGCAGCCAAGCCGGGAGGCAATATTCACCCCTCCACTTT
TRBV4-1,TRBD1,-,TRBJ1-2,CASSPSGTGADLFNYGYTF,TGCGCCAGCAGCCCCTCCGGGACAGGGGCCGACCTGTTTAACTATGGCTACACCTTC
TRBV5-1,TRBD2,-,TRBJ2-2,CASSFTSVTGELFF,TGCGCCAGCAGCTTTACTAGCGTGACCGGGGAGCTGTTTTTT
TRBV9,TRBD1,-,TRBJ1-2,CASSVSPGTGSIPYGYTF,TGTGCCAGCAGCGTAAGCCCCGGGACAGGGAGTATCCCCTATGGCTACACCTTC
TRBV7-8,TRBD2,-,TRBJ2-1,CASSSQRGGGNEQFF,TGTGCCAGCAGCTCCCAGCGGGGGGGCGGGAATGAGCAGTTCTTC
TRBV6-5,-,-,TRBJ2-7,CASRPSYRGYEQYF,TGTGCCAGCAGACCGTCTTATAGGGGCTACGAGCAGTACTTC
TRBV4-3,TRBD1,-,TRBJ2-2,CASSQNRGLGTGELFF,TGCGCCAGCAGCCAAAACAGGGGGCTGGGCACCGGGGAGCTGTTTTTT
TRBV7-2,-,-,TRBJ1-3,CASSLGGLSGNTIYF,TGTGCCAGCAGCTTAGGGGGCCTTTCTGGAAACACCATATATTTT
TRBV7-8,TRBD1,-,TRBJ1-5,CASSLGTGDQPQHF,TGTGCCAGCAGCTTAGGGACAGGGGATCAGCCCCAGCATTTT
TRBV11-3,TRBD2,-,TRBJ2-1,CASSLNLGSLAGGRRNEQFF,TGTGCCAGCAGCTTAAATCTCGGGTCCTTAGCGGGGGGACGTCGGAATGAGCAGTTCTTC
TRBV18,-,-,TRBJ1-3,CASSPPSSISRNTIYF,TGTGCCAGCTCACCACCGTCGTCCATCAGTCGAAACACCATATATTTT
TRBV25-1,TRBD1,once,TRBJ1-2,CASSESGQGGGYTF,TGTGCCAGCAGTGAATCAGGACAGGGAGGTGGCTACACCTTC
TRBV14,TRBD2,-,TRBJ2-7,CASSQADRWGLAGELPEQYF,TGTGCCAGCAGCCAAGCCGACCGCTGGGGACTAGCGGGGGAGTTGCCCGAGCAGTACTTC
TRBV2,-,once,TRBJ2-7,CASSRQLSYEQYF,TGTGCCAGCAGTAGACAGCTCTCCTACGAGCAGTACTTC
TRBV5-1,TRBD2,once,TRBJ2-5,CASSLSRTSGGQEAQYF,TGCGCCAGCAGCCTTTCTCGGACTAGCGGGGGCCAAGAGGCCCAGTACTTC
TRBV5-1,TRBD1,-,TRBJ1-6,CASSTGQDNSPLHF,TGCGCCAGCAGCACGGGACAGGATAATTCACCCCTCCACTTT
TRBV24-1,TRBD2,-,TRBJ2-1,CATSDGSGGAYNEQFF,TGTGCCACCAGTGATGGGAGCGGGGGGGCTTACAATGAGCAGTTCTTC
TRBV5-1,TRBD1,-,TRBJ1-1,CASSRGQLNTEAFF,TGCGCCAGCAGCCGGGGACAGCTGAACACTGAAGCTTTCTTT
TRBV5-6,-,few,TRBJ1-4,CASSVRRTATNEKLFF,TGTGCCAGCAGCGTACGACGGACTGCAACTAATGAAAAACTGTTTTTT
TRBV19,-,-,TRBJ2-7,CASRWAKEGLYEQYF,TGTGCCAGTAGATGGGCTAAGGAGGGACTCTACGAGCAGTACTTC
TRBV9,TRBD1,-,TRBJ1-2,CASSADRGGPYGYTF,TGTGCCAGCAGCGCCGACAGGGGGGGGCCCTATGGCTACACCTTC
TRBV12-3/TRBV12-4,-,once,TRBJ2-1,CASNHQGYNEQFF,TGTGCCAGCAACCATCAGGGCTACAATGAGCAGTTCTTC
TRBV7-3,TRBD2,-,TRBJ2-3,CASSPGTSGGLSTDTQYF,TGTGCCAGCAGCCCCGGGACTAGCGGGGGGCTGAGCACAGATACGCAGTATTTT
TRBV9,-,-,TRBJ2-5,CASSVGGGQETQYF,TGTGCCAGCAGCGTAGGCGGAGGCCAAGAGACCCAGTACTTC